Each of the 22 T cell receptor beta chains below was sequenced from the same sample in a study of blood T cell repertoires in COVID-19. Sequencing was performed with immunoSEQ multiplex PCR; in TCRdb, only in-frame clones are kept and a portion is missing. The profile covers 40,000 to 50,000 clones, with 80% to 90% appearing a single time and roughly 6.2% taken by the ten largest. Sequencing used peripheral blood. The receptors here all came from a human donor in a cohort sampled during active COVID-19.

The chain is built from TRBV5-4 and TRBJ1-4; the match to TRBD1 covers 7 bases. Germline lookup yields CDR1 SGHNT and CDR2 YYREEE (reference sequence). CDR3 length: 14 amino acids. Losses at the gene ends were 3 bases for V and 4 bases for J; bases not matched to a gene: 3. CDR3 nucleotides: TGTGCCAGCAGCTCGGGACAGCTTAATGAAAAACTGTTTTTT. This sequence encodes CASSSGQLNEKLFF.

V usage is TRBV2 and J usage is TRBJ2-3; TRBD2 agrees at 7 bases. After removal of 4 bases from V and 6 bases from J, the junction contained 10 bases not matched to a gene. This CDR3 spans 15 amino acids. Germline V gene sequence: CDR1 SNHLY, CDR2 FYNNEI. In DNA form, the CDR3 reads TGTGCCAGCAGTGGGGAGGGGTTGCCGGTGGATACGCAGTATTTT. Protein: CASSGEGLPVDTQYF.

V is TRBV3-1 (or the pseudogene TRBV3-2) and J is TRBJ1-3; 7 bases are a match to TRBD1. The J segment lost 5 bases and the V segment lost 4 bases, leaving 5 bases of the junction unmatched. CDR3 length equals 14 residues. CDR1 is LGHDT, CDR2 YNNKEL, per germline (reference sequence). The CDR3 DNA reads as TGTGCCAGCAGCCCCGACAGGGTTAGAAACACCATATATTTT. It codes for CASSPDRVRNTIYF.

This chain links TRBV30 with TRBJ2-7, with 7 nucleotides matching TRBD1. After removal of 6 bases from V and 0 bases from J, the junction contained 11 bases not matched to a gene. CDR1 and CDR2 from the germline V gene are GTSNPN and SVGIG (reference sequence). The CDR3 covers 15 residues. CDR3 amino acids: CACRPPTGSSYEQYF. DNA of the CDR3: TGTGCCTGCCGCCCGCCGACAGGGAGCTCCTACGAGCAGTACTTC.

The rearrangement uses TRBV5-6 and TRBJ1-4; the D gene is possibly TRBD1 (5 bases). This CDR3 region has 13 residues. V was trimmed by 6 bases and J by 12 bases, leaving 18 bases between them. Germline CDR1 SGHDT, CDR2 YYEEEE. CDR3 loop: CASTIFHTRELFF. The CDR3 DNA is TGTGCCAGCACCATTTTTCATACCAGGGAACTGTTTTTT.

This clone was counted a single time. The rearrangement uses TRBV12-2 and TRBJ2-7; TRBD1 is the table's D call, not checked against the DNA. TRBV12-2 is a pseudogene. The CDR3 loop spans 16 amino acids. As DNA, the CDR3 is TGTGCAAGTCGCGACCACGAGGTAGGGGCACTCTACGAGCAGTACTTC. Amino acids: CASRDHEVGALYEQYF.

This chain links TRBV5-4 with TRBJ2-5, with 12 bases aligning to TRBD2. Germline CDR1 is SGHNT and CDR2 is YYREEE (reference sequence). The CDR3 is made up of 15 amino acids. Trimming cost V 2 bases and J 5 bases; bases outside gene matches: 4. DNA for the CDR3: TGTGCCAGCAGCTTCCCGCTAGCGGGGGGGGAGACCCAGTACTTC. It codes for CASSFPLAGGETQYF.

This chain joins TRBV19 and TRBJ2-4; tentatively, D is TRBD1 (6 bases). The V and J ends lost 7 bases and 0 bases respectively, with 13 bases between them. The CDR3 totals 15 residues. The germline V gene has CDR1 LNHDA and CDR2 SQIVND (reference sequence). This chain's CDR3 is CASTRGQLAKNIQYF. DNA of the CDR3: TGTGCCAGTACCAGAGGACAGCTAGCCAAAAACATTCAGTACTTC.

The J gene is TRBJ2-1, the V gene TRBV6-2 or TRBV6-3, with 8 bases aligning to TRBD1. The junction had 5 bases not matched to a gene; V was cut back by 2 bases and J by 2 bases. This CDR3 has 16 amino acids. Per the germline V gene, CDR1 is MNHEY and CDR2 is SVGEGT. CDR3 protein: CASSYGAGGPYNEQFF. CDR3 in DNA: TGTGCCAGCAGTTACGGGGCAGGGGGCCCCTACAATGAGCAGTTCTTC.

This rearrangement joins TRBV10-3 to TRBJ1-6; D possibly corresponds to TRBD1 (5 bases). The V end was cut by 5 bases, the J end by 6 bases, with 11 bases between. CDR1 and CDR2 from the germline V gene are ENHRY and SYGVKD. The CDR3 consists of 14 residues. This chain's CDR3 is CAISQGNPNSPLHF. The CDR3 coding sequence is TGTGCCATCAGTCAGGGAAACCCTAATTCACCCCTCCACTTT.

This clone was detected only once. CDR3 loop: CASSLTAGLGGTDTQYF. CDR3 nucleotide sequence: TGTGCCAGCTCGCTTACAGCGGGACTAGGGGGCACAGATACGCAGTATTTT. The V call is TRBV18, the J call TRBJ2-3, with 8 bases aligning to TRBD2. The CDR3 covers 17 residues. From germline, CDR1 is KGHSH and CDR2 LQKENI. V shed 6 bases and J 1 base; nucleotides not matched to a gene: 12.

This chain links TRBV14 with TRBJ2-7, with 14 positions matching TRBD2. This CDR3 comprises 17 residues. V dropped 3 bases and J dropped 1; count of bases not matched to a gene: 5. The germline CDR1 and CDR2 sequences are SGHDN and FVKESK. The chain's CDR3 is CASSQTRTSGGSYEQYF. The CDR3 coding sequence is TGTGCCAGCAGCCAGACCCGGACTAGCGGGGGGTCCTACGAGCAGTACTTC. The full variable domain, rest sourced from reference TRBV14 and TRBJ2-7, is EAGVTQFPSHSVIEKGQTVTLRCDPISGHDNLYWYRRVMGKEIKFLLHFVKESKQDESGMPNNRFLAERTGGTYSTLKVQPAELEDSGVYFCASSQTRTSGGSYEQYFGPGTRLTVT.

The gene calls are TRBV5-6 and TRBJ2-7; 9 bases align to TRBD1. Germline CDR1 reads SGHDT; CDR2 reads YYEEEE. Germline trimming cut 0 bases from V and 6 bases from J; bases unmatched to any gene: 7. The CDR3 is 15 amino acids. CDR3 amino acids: CASSLAWDRDVEQYF. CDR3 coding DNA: TGTGCCAGCAGCTTGGCTTGGGACAGGGACGTCGAGCAGTACTTC.

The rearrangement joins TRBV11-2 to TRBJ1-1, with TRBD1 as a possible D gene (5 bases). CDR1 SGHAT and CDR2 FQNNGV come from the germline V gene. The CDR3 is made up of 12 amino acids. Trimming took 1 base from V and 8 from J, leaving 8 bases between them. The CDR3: CASSLGAGEAFF. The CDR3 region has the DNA TGTGCCAGCAGCTTAGGGGCAGGGGAAGCTTTCTTT.

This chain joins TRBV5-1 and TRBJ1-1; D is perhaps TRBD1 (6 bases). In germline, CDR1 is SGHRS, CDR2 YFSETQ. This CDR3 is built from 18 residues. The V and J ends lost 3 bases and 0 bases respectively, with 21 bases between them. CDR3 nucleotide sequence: TGCGCCAGCAGCTGGACCCCGTATGGGGGGGCAATGAACACTGAAGCTTTCTTT. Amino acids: CASSWTPYGGAMNTEAFF. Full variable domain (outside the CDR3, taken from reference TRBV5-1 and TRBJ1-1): KAGVTQTPRYLIKTRGQQVTLSCSPISGHRSVSWYQQTPGQGLQFLFEYFSETQRNKGNFPGRFSGRQFSNSRSEMNVSTLELGDSALYLCASSWTPYGGAMNTEAFFGQGTRLTVV.

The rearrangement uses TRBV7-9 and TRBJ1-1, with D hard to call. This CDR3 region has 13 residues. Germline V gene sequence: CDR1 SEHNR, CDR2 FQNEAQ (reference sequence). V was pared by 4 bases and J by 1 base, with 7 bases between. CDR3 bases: TGTGCCAGCAGCTCCCAGGAGAACACTGAAGCTTTCTTT. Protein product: CASSSQENTEAFF.

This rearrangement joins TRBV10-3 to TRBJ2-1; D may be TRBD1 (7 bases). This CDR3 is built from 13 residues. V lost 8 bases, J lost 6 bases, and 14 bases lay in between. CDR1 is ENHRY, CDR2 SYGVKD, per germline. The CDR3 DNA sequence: TGTGCCATCGCGGCAGGGGGAGGCAATGAGCAGTTCTTC. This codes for CAIAAGGGNEQFF.

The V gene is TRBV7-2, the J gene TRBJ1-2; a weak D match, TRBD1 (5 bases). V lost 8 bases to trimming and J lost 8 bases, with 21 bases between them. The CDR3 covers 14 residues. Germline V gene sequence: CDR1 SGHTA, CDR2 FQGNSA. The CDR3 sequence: CASVSAGNIGGYTF. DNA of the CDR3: TGTGCCAGCGTATCGGCAGGGAATATCGGAGGCTACACCTTC.

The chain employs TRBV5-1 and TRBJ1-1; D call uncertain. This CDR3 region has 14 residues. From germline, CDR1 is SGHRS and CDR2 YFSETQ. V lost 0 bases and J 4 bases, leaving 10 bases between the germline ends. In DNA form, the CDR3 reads TGCGCCAGCAGCTTGGCGGGAGGGCGCACTGAAGCTTTCTTT. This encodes CASSLAGGRTEAFF.

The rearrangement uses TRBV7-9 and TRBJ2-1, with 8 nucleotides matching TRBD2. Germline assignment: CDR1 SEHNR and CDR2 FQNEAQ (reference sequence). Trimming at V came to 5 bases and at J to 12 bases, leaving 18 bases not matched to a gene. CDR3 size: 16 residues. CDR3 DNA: TGTGCCAGCAGCCCCCGGGGGGGGGAGGAATTTGCGGGGCAGTTCTTC. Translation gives CASSPRGGEEFAGQFF. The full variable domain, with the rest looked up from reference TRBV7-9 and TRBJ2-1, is DTGVSQNPRHKITKRGQNVTFRCDPISEHNRLYWYRQTLGQGPEFLTYFQNEAQLEKSRLLSDRFSAERPKGSFSTLEIQRTEQGDSAMYLCASSPRGGEEFAGQFFGPGTRLTVL.

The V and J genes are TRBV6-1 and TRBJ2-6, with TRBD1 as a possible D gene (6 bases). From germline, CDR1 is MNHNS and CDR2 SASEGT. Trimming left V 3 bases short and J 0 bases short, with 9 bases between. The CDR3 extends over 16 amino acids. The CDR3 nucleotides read TGTGCCAGCAGTGATTTACAGGGCTCTGGGGCCAACGTCCTGACTTTC. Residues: CASSDLQGSGANVLTF.

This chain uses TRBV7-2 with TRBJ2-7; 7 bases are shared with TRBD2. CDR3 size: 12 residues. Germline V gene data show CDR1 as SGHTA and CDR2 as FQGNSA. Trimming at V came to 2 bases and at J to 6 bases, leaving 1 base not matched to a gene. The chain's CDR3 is CASSLWGGEQYF. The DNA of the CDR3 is TGTGCCAGCAGCTTATGGGGGGGCGAGCAGTACTTC.